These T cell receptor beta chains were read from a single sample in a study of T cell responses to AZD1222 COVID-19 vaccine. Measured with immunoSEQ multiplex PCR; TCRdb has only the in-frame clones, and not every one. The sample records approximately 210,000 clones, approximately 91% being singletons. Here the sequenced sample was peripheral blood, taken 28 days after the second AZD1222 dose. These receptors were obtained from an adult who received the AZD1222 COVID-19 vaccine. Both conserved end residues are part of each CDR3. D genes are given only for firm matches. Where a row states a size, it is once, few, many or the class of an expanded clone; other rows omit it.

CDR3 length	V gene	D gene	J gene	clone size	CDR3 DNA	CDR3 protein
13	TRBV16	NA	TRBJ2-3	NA	TGTGCCAGCAGCCAACTTCATGTGGATACGCAGTATTTT	CASSQLHVDTQYF
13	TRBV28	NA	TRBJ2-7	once	TGTGCCAGCAGTTTTAGGTCCCCCTACGAGCAGTACTTC	CASSFRSPYEQYF
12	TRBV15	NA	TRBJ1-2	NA	TGTGCCACCAGCCAGAGTAGCTATGGCTACACCTTC	CATSQSSYGYTF
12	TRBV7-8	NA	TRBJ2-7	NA	TGTGCCAGCAGCCTCACGACCTACGAGCAGTACTTC	CASSLTTYEQYF
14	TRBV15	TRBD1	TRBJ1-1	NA	TGTGCCACCGAGGACAGGGTACGGGACACTGAAGCTTTCTTT	CATEDRVRDTEAFF
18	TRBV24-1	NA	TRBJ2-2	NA	TGTGCCACCAGTGATTTGAAGAGTGGGGCACGGGGCACCGGGGAGCTGTTTTTT	CATSDLKSGARGTGELFF
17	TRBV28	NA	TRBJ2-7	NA	TGTGCCAGCAGTTTATACGGCTTGGCAGTGACCTCCTACGAGCAGTACTTC	CASSLYGLAVTSYEQYF
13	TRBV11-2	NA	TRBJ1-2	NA	TGTGCCAGCAGCTTAGTCGGGTCTAATGGCTACACCTTC	CASSLVGSNGYTF
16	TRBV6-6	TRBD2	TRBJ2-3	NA	TGTGCCAGCATTAAAGGGACTATACGTGGGGCAGATACGCAGTATTTT	CASIKGTIRGADTQYF
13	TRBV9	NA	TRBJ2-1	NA	TGTGCCAGCAGCGCGGGGGACTGGCAGGAGCAGTTCTTC	CASSAGDWQEQFF
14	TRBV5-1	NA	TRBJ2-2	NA	TGCGCCAGCAGCTGGGAAGGTAACACCGGGGAGCTGTTTTTT	CASSWEGNTGELFF
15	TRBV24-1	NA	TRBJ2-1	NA	TGTGCCACCAGTGACCCCCAGGGGAAATACAATGAGCAGTTCTTC	CATSDPQGKYNEQFF
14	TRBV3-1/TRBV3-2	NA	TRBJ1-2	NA	TGTGCCAGCAGCTCATTACACAGGGCGGATGGCTACACCTTC	CASSSLHRADGYTF
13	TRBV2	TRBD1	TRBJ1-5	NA	TGTGCCAGCAGGGGACAGCAGGGTCAGCCCCAGCATTTT	CASRGQQGQPQHF
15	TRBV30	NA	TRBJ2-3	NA	TGTGCCTGGAGCGCAAGGGGGCGGGATGGAGATACGCAGTATTTT	CAWSARGRDGDTQYF
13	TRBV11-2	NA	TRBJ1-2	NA	TGTGCCAGCAGCGTCGAATGGGGGGACGGCTACACCTTC	CASSVEWGDGYTF
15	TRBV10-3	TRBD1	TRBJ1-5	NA	TGTGCCATCGGTGCGGGGGACGACAGGGCCCAGCCCCAGCATTTT	CAIGAGDDRAQPQHF
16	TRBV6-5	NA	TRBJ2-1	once	TGTGCCAGCAGTTACTCAAGGGCGGGGCAAGCCAGTGAGCAGTTCTTC	CASSYSRAGQASEQFF
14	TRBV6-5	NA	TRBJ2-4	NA	TGTGCCAGCAGTTACGTGGGAGACAAAAACATTCAGTACTTC	CASSYVGDKNIQYF
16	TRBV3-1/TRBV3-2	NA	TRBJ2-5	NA	TGTGCCAGCAGCCAAGACAGGGCCCCCCGAACGGAGACCCAGTACTTC	CASSQDRAPRTETQYF
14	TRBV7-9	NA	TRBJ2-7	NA	TGTGCCAGCAGCTTTACGGCTAGCTCCTACGAGCAGTACTTC	CASSFTASSYEQYF
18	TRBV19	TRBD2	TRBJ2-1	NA	TGTGCCAGTAGAGCGGGACTAGCGGGAGGTCATTCCTACAATGAGCAGTTCTTC	CASRAGLAGGHSYNEQFF
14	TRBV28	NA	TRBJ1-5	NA	TGTGCCAGCACCGGGACTCAGAGCTACCAGCCCCAGCATTTT	CASTGTQSYQPQHF
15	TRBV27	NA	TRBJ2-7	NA	TGTGCCAGCAGTCCGACAGGTCCTGGTTCCTACGAGCAGTACTTC	CASSPTGPGSYEQYF
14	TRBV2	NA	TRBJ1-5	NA	TGTGCCAGCAGTGAATCCCCCGGTCCCGGGCCCCAGCATTTT	CASSESPGPGPQHF
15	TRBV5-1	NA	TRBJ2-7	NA	TGCGCCAGCAGCTTGCAGGGGGGGTCCTCCTACGAGCAGTACTTC	CASSLQGGSSYEQYF
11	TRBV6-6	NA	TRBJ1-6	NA	TGTGCCAGCACTTATAATTCACCCCTCCACTTT	CASTYNSPLHF
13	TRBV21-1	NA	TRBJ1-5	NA	TGTGCCAGCCCTAGACAGAGCAATCAGCCCCAGCATTTT	CASPRQSNQPQHF
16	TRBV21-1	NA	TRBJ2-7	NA	TGTGCCAGCCGGCCCGGGACTAGCGGGAGATGGTACGAGCAGTACTTC	CASRPGTSGRWYEQYF
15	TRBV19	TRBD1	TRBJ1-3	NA	TGTGCCAGTACCAGACAGGGGGCATATGGAAACACCATATATTTT	CASTRQGAYGNTIYF
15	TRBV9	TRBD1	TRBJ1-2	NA	TGTGCCAGCAGCGTAGAGGACAGGGGAACGTATGGCTACACCTTC	CASSVEDRGTYGYTF
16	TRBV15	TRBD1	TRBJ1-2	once	TGTGCCACCAGCGTAAGGACAGGCGATTTTAACTATGGCTACACCTTC	CATSVRTGDFNYGYTF
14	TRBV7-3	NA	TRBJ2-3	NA	TGTGCCAGCAGCCCCCTGGGAGTGGGAGATACGCAGTATTTT	CASSPLGVGDTQYF
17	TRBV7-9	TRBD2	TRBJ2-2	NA	TGTGCCAGGCCCACTAGCGGGAGGGCCATTGGCACCGGGGAGCTGTTTTTT	CARPTSGRAIGTGELFF
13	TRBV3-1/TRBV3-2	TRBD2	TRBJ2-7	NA	TGTGCCACCCGGGGCGGGAGCTCCTACGAGCAGTACTTC	CATRGGSSYEQYF
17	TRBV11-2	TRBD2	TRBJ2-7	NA	TGTGCCAGCAGCCCCCATGCTAGCGGGAGCGCCCTAGACGAGCAGTACTTC	CASSPHASGSALDEQYF
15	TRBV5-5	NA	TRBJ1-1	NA	TGTGCCAGCAGCTTCGAAACCCGACCAGGCCTTGAAGCTTTCTTT	CASSFETRPGLEAFF
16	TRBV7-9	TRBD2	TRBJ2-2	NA	TGTGCCAGCAGCTTCTCTAGCGGGAGTGGCACCGGGGAGCTGTTTTTT	CASSFSSGSGTGELFF
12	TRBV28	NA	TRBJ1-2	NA	TGTGCCACCTTCGGACTAGGGAACGGCTACACCTTC	CATFGLGNGYTF
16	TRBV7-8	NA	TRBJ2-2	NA	TGTGCCAGCAGCTTAGGAGGGATTCCGAACACCGGGGAGCTGTTTTTT	CASSLGGIPNTGELFF
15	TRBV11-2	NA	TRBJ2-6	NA	TGTGCCAGCAGCCCGCGGGCCTCTGGGGCCAACGTCCTGACTTTC	CASSPRASGANVLTF
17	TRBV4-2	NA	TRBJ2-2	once	TGTGCCAGCAGCCAAGGAGTGCTCGGCTCGAACACCGGGGAGCTGTTTTTT	CASSQGVLGSNTGELFF
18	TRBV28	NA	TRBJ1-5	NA	TGTGCCAGCAGTTTATGGAGGTTGGCAGGAGATAGCAATCAGCCCCAGCATTTT	CASSLWRLAGDSNQPQHF
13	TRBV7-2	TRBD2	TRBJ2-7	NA	TGTGCCAGCAGGGAAAGACTAGCTGGGGAGCAGTACTTC	CASRERLAGEQYF
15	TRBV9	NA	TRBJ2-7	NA	TGTGCCAGCAGCGTAGGGCCGAACTCACCCTACGAGCAGTACTTC	CASSVGPNSPYEQYF
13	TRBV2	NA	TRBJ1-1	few	TGTGCCAGCAGTAGAGACAGAGACACTGAAGCTTTCTTT	CASSRDRDTEAFF
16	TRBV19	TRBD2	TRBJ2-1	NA	TGTGCCAGTAGTATCTCCTGGAGCGGGGTCTACAATGAGCAGTTCTTC	CASSISWSGVYNEQFF
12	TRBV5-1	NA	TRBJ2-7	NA	TGCGCCAGCAGCTTACCCACCTCCGAGCAGTACTTC	CASSLPTSEQYF
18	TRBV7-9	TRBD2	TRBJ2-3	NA	TGTGCCAGCAGCTCACTCACGCAACTAGCGCTCCCCCCGGGGGCGCAGTATTTT	CASSSLTQLALPPGAQYF
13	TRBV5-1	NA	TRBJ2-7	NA	TGCGCCAGCAGTTGGCAGAACTCCTACGAGCAGTACTTC	CASSWQNSYEQYF
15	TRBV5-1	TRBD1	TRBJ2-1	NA	TGCGCCAGCAGCCCTCGGACAGGGGAGCGCAATGAGCAGTTCTTC	CASSPRTGERNEQFF
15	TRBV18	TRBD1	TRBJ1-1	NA	TGTGCCAGCTCAGTCTTGACAGGGAGGAACACTGAAGCTTTCTTT	CASSVLTGRNTEAFF
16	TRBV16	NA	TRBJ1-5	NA	TGTGCCAGCAGCCACTACTCACCGGGGAAGAATCAGCCCCAGCATTTT	CASSHYSPGKNQPQHF
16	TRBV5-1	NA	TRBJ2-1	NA	TGCGCCAGCAGCTTGGCCAACACGGGAGTACGGGCTGAGCAGTTCTTC	CASSLANTGVRAEQFF
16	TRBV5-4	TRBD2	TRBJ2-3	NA	TGTGCCAGCAGCTCTCTGCTAGCGGGAGTGACAGATACGCAGTATTTT	CASSSLLAGVTDTQYF
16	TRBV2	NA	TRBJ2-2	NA	TGTGCCAGCAGTGGTGGAACAGGGGGGGGCACCGGGGAGCTGTTTTTT	CASSGGTGGGTGELFF
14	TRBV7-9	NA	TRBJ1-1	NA	TGTGCCAGCAGCGGAACAAAGGGAGGTACTGAAGCTTTCTTT	CASSGTKGGTEAFF
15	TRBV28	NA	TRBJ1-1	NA	TGTGCCAGCAGTTTTACGGGACAAAAGAACACTGAAGCTTTCTTT	CASSFTGQKNTEAFF